This T cell receptor beta chain was sequenced during a study of identical twins. This clonotype was seen repeatedly, ten times or more. Template switching added a universal primer site, and cDNA bore unique molecular identifiers. One entry per CDR3 protein results from TCRdb running MiXCR on the 5' RACE reads. This table has hundreds of thousands of distinct CDR3 sequences, 6% to 6.5% appearing once. Healthy Caucasian donors formed the entire cohort. This clonotype was sampled from a man between 18 and 29 years old in good health. Sample: naive T cells sorted from blood.

The CDR3 sequence: CATSRDGTGGTDTQYF. CDR3 in DNA: TGTGCCACCAGCAGAGATGGGACGGGAGGAACAGATACGCAGTATTTT. This sequence joins TRBV15 and TRBJ2-3; TRBD2 aligns across 7 bases. V shed 0 bases and J 3 bases; nucleotides not matched to a gene: 6. The CDR3 runs 16 residues. Germline lookup yields CDR1 LNHNV and CDR2 YYDKDF (reference sequence).